This T cell receptor (beta chain) came from a study of blood T cell repertoires in COVID-19. Across the whole study: Collection of acute and convalescent COVID-19 samples took place in the United States, Italy and Spain. Sources were T cells, B-cell-depleted T cells, or PBMCs; the material itself was cDNA or gDNA.

Per the authors' pipeline: Reference gene primer amplification yielded estimated nucleated cell counts. This table comes from immunoSEQ multiplex PCR, and its TCRdb copy is limited to in-frame clones, with some not included. D and trimming come from the DNA, and the V and J calls and clone size come from that table. The table includes around 250,000 clones, more than 85% detected once. The CDR3 sequence is 14 residues long. The ends were cut back, 6 bases at V and 8 bases at J, with 17 bases in the middle. Per germline, CDR1 SQVTM and CDR2 ANQGSEA. This rearrangement joins TRBV29-1 to TRBJ1-6; D not certain. The receptor comes from a woman between 65 and 79 years old with active or convalescent COVID-19. The sample taken for sequencing was peripheral blood. The CDR3 coding sequence is TGCAGCGTAAAATCGGGGAATTCAGATTCACCCCTCCACTTT. Its translation is CSVKSGNSDSPLHF.